The clone carrying this T cell receptor beta chain was detected a few times. Its antigen is still unknown. The germline CDR1 and CDR2 sequences are SGHKS and YYEKEE (reference sequence). There are 16 residues in the CDR3. The V and J ends lost 4 bases and 2 bases respectively, with 17 bases between them. These data belong to a study of T-cell reconstitution after alpha-beta-depleted transplantation in children. The study's findings and limits: By one year post-transplant, T-cell counts and diversity largely arose from T cells that were newly produced.

It was with unique molecular identifiers that the TCRbeta library was prepared. TCRdb itself ran the PCR reads through MiXCR, one entry per CDR3 protein. The repertoire includes about a million distinct CDR3 sequences, about 29% of them detected once, and 28% sits in the top ten. V and J are TRBV5-5 and TRBJ2-3; D uncertain. This sequence originates from a boy under two years old who had a stem cell transplant for SCID, so the T cells may come from the graft donor. The specimen was PBMCs, mostly from graft donor cells, collected 360 days after TCRalphabeta/CD19-depleted stem cell transplant. In nucleotides, the CDR3 is TGTGCCAGCAGCGCTCGCCCAAGTCCCTACACAGATACGCAGTATTTT. Protein product: CASSARPSPYTDTQYF.